This TCR beta chain was retrieved from a study of T cells in Graves' hyperthyroidism and ophthalmopathy. Study observations and caveats: The majority of expanded thyroid clonotypes above 0.001 also appeared in blood.

TCR beta CDR3 regions were amplified from RNA transcripts. When the TCR CDR3 underwent first-round RT-PCR, the HTBI primer set was used. TCRdb ran MiXCR on the multiplex PCR reads and lists one entry per CDR3 protein. The sample includes about 380,000 distinct CDR3 sequences, about 14% seen only once; the top ten take around 20%. This clonotype was recorded a few times. Antigen: not known. The source of this sequence is a man aged 25 to 40 with Graves' hyperthyroidism that later progressed to Graves' ophthalmopathy. The sequenced material came from blood.

In nucleotides, the CDR3 is TGCGCCATCGCTAGCGGGCGCACCGGGGAGCTGTTTTTT. Translated: CAIASGRTGELFF. V is TRBV10-2 and J is TRBJ2-2; 8 nucleotides align to TRBD2. CDR1 and CDR2 from the germline V gene are WSHSY and SAAADI. Trimming took 10 bases from V and 4 from J; bases not matched to a gene: 5. CDR3 length: 13 amino acids.